Detailed here is one T cell receptor (beta chain). This clone was counted once. Its specific antigen is unknown. No base quality information exists; no much larger clone differs at one position. This sample was taken from a study of radiotherapy plus CTLA-4 blockade in lung cancer (dated by TCRdb to the late 2010s). Context from the whole study: Objective responses occurred in 18% of enrolled patients, and 30% to 40% achieved disease control.

The investigation overall reported the following: After treatment with radiotherapy and ipilimumab, TCR clones that originated in tumors expanded in peripheral blood. The strongest predictors of response were reported to be early dynamic shifts in blood T cell clones along with a rise in serum interferon-beta following radiation.

In this study, focal radiation therapy paired with CTLA-4 blockade (ipilimumab) was tested in patients who had chemo-refractory metastatic non-small-cell lung cancer. To prepare the library, the immunoSEQ multiplex PCR assay was applied. Entries here come from immuneACCESS through TCRdb and include only in-frame sequences with V and J called. Some clones fail to appear in such tables; in the studies checked, an unresolved V gene covers under half of the shortfall, and the cause of the remainder is unknown. This sample lists around 80,000 clones; 60% to 85% were detected once. The ten largest clones take up roughly 22% of the sample. The sequencing here drew on peripheral blood, taken from a patient treated with radiotherapy plus ipilimumab. The source of this sequence is a human donor with non-small cell lung cancer whose response to radiotherapy plus ipilimumab could not be evaluated. Some clones in this sample may be carry-over from other donors' samples.

The encoded CDR3 is CASSRPNQGPRGYTF. The base sequence is TGTGCCAGCAGCCGCCCTAACCAGGGCCCTAGGGGCTACACCTTC. Here the chain combines TRBV6-5 and TRBJ1-2; TRBD1 is perhaps the D gene, given 5 matching bases. The germline V gene encodes CDR1 MNHEY and CDR2 SVGAGI. The CDR3 contains 15 residues, cysteine and phenylalanine counted. Only CDR3 DNA remains: 45 bases, in frame from the first base. V is reduced by 6 bases and J by 8 bases, leaving a spacing of 22 bases between them.